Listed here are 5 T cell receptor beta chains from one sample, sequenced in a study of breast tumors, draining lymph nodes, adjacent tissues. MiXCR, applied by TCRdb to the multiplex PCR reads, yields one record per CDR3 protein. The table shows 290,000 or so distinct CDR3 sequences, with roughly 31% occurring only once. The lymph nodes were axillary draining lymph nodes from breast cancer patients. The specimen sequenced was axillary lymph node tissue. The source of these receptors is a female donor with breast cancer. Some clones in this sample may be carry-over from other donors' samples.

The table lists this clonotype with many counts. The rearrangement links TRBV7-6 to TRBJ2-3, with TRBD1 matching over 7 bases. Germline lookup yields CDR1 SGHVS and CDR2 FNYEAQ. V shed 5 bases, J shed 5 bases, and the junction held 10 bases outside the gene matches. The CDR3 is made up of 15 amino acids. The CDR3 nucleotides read TGTGCCAGCAGCCCGACAGGGTTACAAGTAGATACGCAGTATTTT. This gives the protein CASSPTGLQVDTQYF. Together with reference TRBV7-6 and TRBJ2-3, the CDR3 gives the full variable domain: GAGVSQSPRYKVTKRGQDVALRCDPISGHVSLYWYRQALGQGPEFLTYFNYEAQQDKSGLPNDRFSAERPEGSISTLTIQRTEQRDSAMYRCASSPTGLQVDTQYFGPGTRLTVL.

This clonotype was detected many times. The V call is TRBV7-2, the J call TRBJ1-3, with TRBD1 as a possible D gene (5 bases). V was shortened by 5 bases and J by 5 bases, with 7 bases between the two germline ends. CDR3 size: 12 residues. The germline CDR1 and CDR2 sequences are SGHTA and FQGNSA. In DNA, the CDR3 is TGTGCCAGCAGCCCGGACAGAAACACCATATATTTT. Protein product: CASSPDRNTIYF.

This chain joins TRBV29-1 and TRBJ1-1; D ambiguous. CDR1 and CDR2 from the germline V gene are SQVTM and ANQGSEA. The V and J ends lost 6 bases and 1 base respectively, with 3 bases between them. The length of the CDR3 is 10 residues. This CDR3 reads CSVRNTEAFF. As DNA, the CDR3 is TGCAGCGTCCGGAACACTGAAGCTTTCTTT.

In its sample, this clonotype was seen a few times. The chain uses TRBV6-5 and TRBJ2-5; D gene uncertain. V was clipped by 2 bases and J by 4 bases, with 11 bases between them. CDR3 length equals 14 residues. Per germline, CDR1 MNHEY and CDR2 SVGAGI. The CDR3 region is CASSYGVTPETQYF. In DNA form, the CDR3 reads TGTGCCAGCAGTTACGGGGTGACGCCAGAGACCCAGTACTTC.

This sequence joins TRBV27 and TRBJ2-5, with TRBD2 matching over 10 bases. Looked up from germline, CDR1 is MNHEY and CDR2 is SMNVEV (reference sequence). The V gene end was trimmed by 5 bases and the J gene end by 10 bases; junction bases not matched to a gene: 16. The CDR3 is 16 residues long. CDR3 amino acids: CASSPVASGSRLIQYF. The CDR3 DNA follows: TGTGCCAGCAGTCCAGTGGCTAGCGGGAGTCGGTTGATCCAGTACTTC.